This T cell receptor (beta chain) was retrieved from a study of shared clonotypes between healthy human individuals. In the study overall: Aged between 18 and 49, the donors were a couple of women and three men.

There were no recent acute infections or vaccinations among the donors, who were healthy HIV-negative adults. Each subset's genomic DNA was split evenly across several immunoSEQ plates. Study processing details: ImmunoSEQ output held junction-only sequences without quality scores, so filtering differed. Repertoires were generated with immunoSEQ multiplex PCR, while TCRdb's copy carries only in-frame clones and drops some. That table supplies the V and J calls and clone size; D and trimming were determined from the DNA. Of over a million clones in the sample, over 95% were seen once. The germline V and J ends were trimmed by 0 bases and 3 bases, with 10 bases remaining between them. CDR1 is SGHRS and CDR2 is YFSETQ in the germline V gene. This CDR3 contains 15 residues.

Sequenced input: naive CD4+ T cells sorted from blood. Specified subset: CD45RA+ positively selected. This receptor was taken from a man aged 30 to 39 in good health. The V call is TRBV5-1, the J call TRBJ1-5; D perhaps matches TRBD1 (6 bases). This CDR3 is CASSLEGGVNQPQHF. In DNA form, the CDR3 reads TGCGCCAGCAGCTTGGAGGGGGGCGTCAATCAGCCCCAGCATTTT. Filled out from reference TRBV5-1 and TRBJ1-5, the complete variable domain reads KAGVTQTPRYLIKTRGQQVTLSCSPISGHRSVSWYQQTPGQGLQFLFEYFSETQRNKGNFPGRFSGRQFSNSRSEMNVSTLELGDSALYLCASSLEGGVNQPQHFGDGTRLSIL.